These T cell receptor beta chains were read from a single sample in a study of regulatory T cells in long-lasting Graves disease. In TCRdb, the multiplex PCR reads were re-called with MiXCR into one record per CDR3 protein. The sample gives 350,000 to 550,000 distinct CDR3 sequences, around 14% of which show up once; approximately 15% is in the top ten. This sample was shared with a second study, whose subject was T cells in Graves' hyperthyroidism and ophthalmopathy.

The material was peripheral blood mononuclear cells (PBMCs), obtained at new diagnosis, from a patient treated with antithyroid drugs. These receptors came from a woman in her 30s with Graves disease. Both conserved end residues are part of each CDR3. The D gene is left open where the match is weak. Clone size appears in some rows only: once, few, many, or a class for an expanded clone.

>.|TRBJ2-5|TRBV20-1|many
CSAQEETQYF
TGCAGTGCTCAGGAAGAGACCCAGTACTTC
>.|TRBJ2-4|TRBV20-1|many
CSASLGRTGAKNIQYF
TGCAGTGCTAGTCTGGGGCGCACTGGAGCCAAAAACATTCAGTACTTC
>TRBD1|TRBJ2-7|TRBV2|many
CASRLRQGDYEQYF
TGTGCCAGCAGGCTCCGACAGGGGGACTACGAGCAGTACTTC
>.|TRBJ1-1|TRBV30|.
CAWSPASDEAFF
TGTGCCTGGAGCCCCGCGAGTGATGAAGCTTTCTTT
>TRBD1|TRBJ2-1|TRBV12-3/TRBV12-4|.
CASSLPGTGRVSEQFF
TGTGCCAGCAGTCTTCCCGGGACAGGTAGAGTGAGTGAGCAGTTCTTC
>TRBD2|TRBJ2-5|TRBV4-1|few
CASSQPGGSGSIMETQYF
TGCGCCAGCAGCCAACCCGGGGGTAGCGGGAGTATTATGGAGACCCAGTACTTC
>TRBD1|TRBJ2-3|TRBV6-1|many
CASSGAPRGPDTQYF
TGTGCCAGCAGTGGAGCTCCCAGGGGGCCAGATACGCAGTATTTT
>TRBD1|TRBJ2-7|TRBV18|.
CASSSRGDRGPREQYF
TGTGCCAGCTCTTCCCGAGGGGACAGGGGCCCTCGTGAGCAGTACTTC
>.|TRBJ1-3|TRBV6-2/TRBV6-3|few
CASSPGNVRNTIYF
TGTGCCAGCAGTCCCGGGAACGTAAGAAACACCATATATTTT
>TRBD1|TRBJ2-5|TRBV6-2/TRBV6-3|.
CASSYSGPGQGASGSQETQYF
TGTGCCAGCAGTTACTCGGGACCGGGACAGGGGGCCTCAGGGTCCCAAGAGACCCAGTACTTC
>TRBD2|TRBJ2-1|TRBV11-1|many
CASSSLAGVSNEQFF
TGTGCCAGCAGCTCCCTAGCGGGAGTCAGCAATGAGCAGTTCTTC
>.|TRBJ2-5|TRBV12-5|many
CASGRRGLGETQYF
TGTGCTAGTGGCCGCCGGGGGCTAGGAGAGACCCAGTACTTC
>.|TRBJ1-2|TRBV24-1|.
CATSPGTHYGYTF
TGTGCCACCAGTCCCGGGACCCACTATGGCTACACCTTC
>.|TRBJ2-7|TRBV28|many
CASGPFYEQYF
TGTGCCAGCGGCCCTTTCTACGAGCAGTACTTC
>.|TRBJ2-1|TRBV10-1|many
CASSHDAVGNEQFF
TGCGCCAGCAGCCACGACGCGGTGGGGAATGAGCAGTTCTTC
>TRBD1|TRBJ2-2|TRBV12-5|few
CASEGAMVGELFF
TGTGCTAGTGAGGGGGCGATGGTCGGGGAGCTGTTTTTT
>TRBD1|TRBJ2-2|TRBV13|many
CASSKETGGRTGELFF
TGTGCCAGCAGTAAAGAGACAGGGGGTAGGACCGGGGAGCTGTTTTTT
>.|TRBJ2-7|TRBV4-1|.
CASSQDARTAQTYEQYF
TGCGCCAGCAGCCAAGATGCTCGGACGGCGCAGACCTACGAGCAGTACTTC
>TRBD2|TRBJ2-7|TRBV12-3/TRBV12-4|many
CASSLLGGTYEQYF
TGTGCCAGCAGTTTGTTGGGGGGGACCTACGAGCAGTACTTC
>.|TRBJ2-7|TRBV10-2|many
CASSDGFLYEQYF
TGCGCCAGCAGTGATGGATTTCTATACGAGCAGTACTTC
>.|TRBJ2-1|TRBV7-2|many
CASSLRVDHNEQFF
TGTGCCAGCAGCTTAAGGGTCGATCACAATGAGCAGTTCTTC
>.|TRBJ1-6|TRBV7-3|few
CASSLSEEYAGGRVSPLHF
TGTGCCAGCAGCTTATCCGAGGAGTACGCCGGAGGGAGGGTTTCACCCCTCCACTTT
>.|TRBJ1-5|TRBV6-5|.
CASSYLRGGNQPQHF
TGTGCCAGCAGTTACCTCAGGGGTGGCAATCAGCCCCAGCATTTT
>.|TRBJ2-1|TRBV28|many
CASVRAGPNEQFF
TGTGCCAGTGTGCGGGCGGGACCCAATGAGCAGTTCTTC
>.|TRBJ2-2|TRBV12-3/TRBV12-4|many
CASSLPRWGNTGELFF
TGTGCCAGCAGTTTACCTAGGTGGGGGAACACCGGGGAGCTGTTTTTT
>.|TRBJ2-5|TRBV6-5|many
CASSYSIDRKLYQETQYF
TGTGCCAGCAGTTACTCCATCGACAGAAAGCTGTACCAAGAGACCCAGTACTTC
>.|TRBJ1-5|TRBV19|few
CATSRTNLGDQPQHF
TGTGCCACCTCCCGGACAAACTTAGGGGATCAGCCCCAGCATTTT
>.|TRBJ2-6|TRBV24-1|.
CATSDLGPGAQTGGANVLTF
TGTGCCACCAGTGATTTGGGTCCGGGGGCGCAGACTGGCGGGGCCAACGTCCTGACTTTC
>.|TRBJ1-6|TRBV4-1|few
CASSQINSPLHF
TGCGCCAGCAGCCAAATTAATTCACCCCTCCACTTT
>TRBD2|TRBJ2-7|TRBV28|few
CASSLGTSGSPHYEQYF
TGTGCCAGCAGTTTAGGGACTAGCGGGAGCCCTCACTACGAGCAGTACTTC
>.|TRBJ1-2|TRBV7-3|.
CAGSLTGDYGYTF
TGTGCCGGCAGCTTAACAGGCGACTATGGCTACACCTTC
>.|TRBJ1-2|TRBV19|few
CASSIEDSEYGYTF
TGTGCCAGTAGTATTGAGGACAGCGAGTATGGCTACACCTTC
>.|TRBJ2-3|TRBV11-2|many
CASSSTRDTQYF
TGTGCCAGCAGCTCTACTCGGGATACGCAGTATTTT
>TRBD2|TRBJ2-1|TRBV24-1|.
CATSDSGLAGGAYNEQFF
TGTGCCACCAGTGATAGCGGACTAGCGGGAGGGGCCTACAATGAGCAGTTCTTC
>TRBD2|TRBJ2-7|TRBV30|many
CAWMKGASGRSGQYF
TGTGCCTGGATGAAAGGAGCTAGCGGGAGGTCGGGGCAGTACTTC
>TRBD1|TRBJ2-7|TRBV19|many
CASTAGTGTYEQYF
TGTGCCAGTACCGCCGGGACAGGGACCTACGAGCAGTACTTC
>.|TRBJ2-6|TRBV2|.
CASSEGASGANVLTF
TGTGCCAGCAGTGAAGGCGCCTCTGGGGCCAACGTCCTGACTTTC
>TRBD1|TRBJ2-7|TRBV5-1|many
CASSLAVGGTGDSYEQYF
TGCGCCAGCAGCTTGGCGGTCGGGGGGACAGGGGACTCCTACGAGCAGTACTTC
>.|TRBJ1-2|TRBV28|many
CASTQGGAPGYTF
TGTGCCAGCACTCAAGGGGGGGCGCCTGGCTACACCTTC
>TRBD2|TRBJ2-1|TRBV6-1|many
CASVTGLAVYNEQFF
TGTGCCAGCGTAACGGGACTAGCGGTCTACAATGAGCAGTTCTTC
>.|TRBJ2-7|TRBV29-1|few
CSVVIGGYEQYF
TGCAGCGTTGTAATAGGGGGCTACGAGCAGTACTTC
>.|TRBJ1-5|TRBV24-1|few
CATSDSGSRQPQHF
TGTGCCACCAGTGATTCAGGGTCCCGTCAGCCCCAGCATTTT
>.|TRBJ1-5|TRBV18|.
CASSPRHDQPQHF
TGTGCCAGCTCACCCCGGCACGATCAGCCCCAGCATTTT
>TRBD2|TRBJ2-1|TRBV7-9|.
CASSWIMGTSGIRYNEQFF
TGTGCCAGCAGCTGGATTATGGGGACTAGCGGGATTCGCTACAATGAGCAGTTCTTC
>.|TRBJ2-7|TRBV4-2|many
CAEGGYEQYF
TGTGCCGAGGGCGGCTACGAGCAGTACTTC
>.|TRBJ1-2|TRBV28|few
CASVGRGGYTF
TGTGCCAGCGTGGGGAGGGGTGGCTACACCTTC
>TRBD2|TRBJ2-5|TRBV20-1|many
CSAKRLAGGEGVETQYF
TGCAGTGCCAAAAGACTAGCGGGAGGGGAGGGCGTAGAGACCCAGTACTTC
>TRBD2|TRBJ2-7|TRBV4-1|.
CASSGSGTFAYEQYF
TGCGCCAGCAGCGGAAGCGGGACTTTCGCCTACGAGCAGTACTTC
>TRBD2|TRBJ2-1|TRBV12-3/TRBV12-4|.
CASSRTGTSGSRYEQFF
TGTGCCAGCAGTCGTACTGGGACTAGCGGGAGTCGGTATGAGCAGTTCTTC
>TRBD1|TRBJ2-7|TRBV5-1|many
CASSFDRDRYEQYF
TGCGCCAGCAGCTTTGACAGGGATCGGTACGAGCAGTACTTC
>TRBD2|TRBJ2-7|TRBV11-2|many
CASRSPGLAYEQYF
TGTGCCAGCAGGTCACCGGGACTAGCTTACGAGCAGTACTTC
>.|TRBJ2-1|TRBV20-1|many
CSARDKVWDESSYNEQFF
TGCAGTGCTAGAGATAAGGTTTGGGACGAGAGCTCCTACAATGAGCAGTTCTTC
>.|TRBJ1-4|TRBV12-3/TRBV12-4|many
CASRYQYPGEKLFF
TGTGCCAGCAGATACCAATATCCGGGAGAAAAACTGTTTTTT
>TRBD2|TRBJ2-7|TRBV6-5|.
CASSLSGRRSYEQYF
TGTGCCAGCAGTTTAAGCGGGAGGAGGTCCTACGAGCAGTACTTC